These 5 T cell receptor beta chains came from one sample sequenced in a study of blood T cell repertoires in COVID-19 (dated by TCRdb to the early 2020s). Library preparation used the immunoSEQ multiplex PCR assay. TCRdb retrieved this table from immuneACCESS and kept in-frame rearrangements only. Not all clones are present; in checked studies, unresolved V genes account for under half, and no reason is known for the remainder. For this sample the table gives hundreds of thousands of clones, of which 80% to 90% were detected only once. The ten biggest clones cover approximately 1.7% of the sample. Material for sequencing was PBMCs or T cells enriched from blood (not recorded which). The receptors derive from a middle-aged man who had recovered from COVID-19.

This clone was counted a few times. This sequence joins TRBV27 and TRBJ1-6; tentative D call: TRBD1 (5 bases). This CDR3 is 18 amino acids long. The V gene's germline CDR1 is MNHEY and CDR2 SMNVEV (reference sequence). V was pared by 5 bases and J by 0 bases, with 17 bases between. This CDR3 is CASSPIGTPSSYNSPLHF. The CDR3 bases are TGTGCCAGCAGTCCGATCGGGACTCCAAGCTCCTATAATTCACCCCTCCACTTT.

The chain carries TRBV3-1 (or the pseudogene TRBV3-2) and TRBJ2-1; 8 bases map to TRBD2. V lost 0 bases, J lost 8 bases, and 6 bases stayed unmatched. CDR3 length: 15 residues. The germline V gene has CDR1 LGHDT and CDR2 YNNKEL (reference sequence). CDR3 region: CASSQDGLALDEQFF. In nucleotides, the CDR3 is TGTGCCAGCAGCCAAGACGGACTAGCTCTCGATGAGCAGTTCTTC.

The chain has TRBV3-1 (or the pseudogene TRBV3-2) and TRBJ2-7, with 10 nucleotides matching TRBD1. The CDR3 has 15 amino acids. V lost 4 bases and J lost 4; bases outside the gene matches: 7. In germline, CDR1 is LGHDT, CDR2 YNNKEL (reference sequence). The CDR3 nucleotides read TGTGCCAGCAGCCCTACTTGGGACAGGGGTTACGAGCAGTACTTC. Its translation is CASSPTWDRGYEQYF.

This sequence joins TRBV30 and TRBJ2-2; D is possibly TRBD1 (5 bases). V shed 2 bases and J shed 1 base, with 14 bases lying between them. CDR3 length: 16 residues. From germline, CDR1 is GTSNPN and CDR2 SVGIG (reference sequence). This CDR3 is CAWSLLQGWNTGELFF. The CDR3 DNA is TGTGCCTGGAGTCTCCTGCAGGGTTGGAACACCGGGGAGCTGTTTTTT.

This sequence joins TRBV3-1 (or the pseudogene TRBV3-2) and TRBJ1-6; no clear D. Germline values: CDR1 LGHDT, CDR2 YNNKEL (reference sequence). Trimming left V 4 bases short and J 10 bases short, with 11 bases between. The CDR3 totals 13 residues. The DNA for the CDR3 is TGTGCCAGCAGCCCCTCGGGGAGCTCACCCCTCCACTTT. As protein: CASSPSGSSPLHF.